The rows below give T cell receptor beta chains drawn from one sample of a study of tumor-infiltrating lymphocytes in primary liver carcinoma. A single record per CDR3 protein comes from TCRdb applying MiXCR to the multiplex PCR reads. The table lists roughly 70,000 distinct CDR3 sequences, roughly two thirds of them singletons. The sequencing input was liver tumor tissue from sampling region 4. The receptor set was obtained from a man in his forties with primary liver carcinoma and hepatitis B virus infection. Each CDR3 is given with its conserved first and last residue. A D gene is named only where the DNA matches it firmly. Rows may omit the clone size; those that give it use once, few, many or a size class.

D: .; J: TRBJ2-7; size: .; V: TRBV7-9; CDR3: CASSLVTGGTYAQYF; DNA: TGTGCCAGCAGCTTAGTGACAGGCGGTACCTACGCGCAGTACTTC
D: .; J: TRBJ2-7; size: .; V: TRBV4-2; CDR3: CANSQAWRGSYEQYF; DNA: TGTGCCAACAGCCAAGCATGGCGCGGATCCTACGAGCAGTACTTT
D: TRBD1; J: TRBJ1-2; size: many; V: TRBV30; CDR3: CAWSDVGQGDGYTF; DNA: TGTGCCTGGAGTGACGTAGGACAGGGAGATGGCTACACCTTC
D: .; J: TRBJ2-1; size: .; V: TRBV11-2; CDR3: CASCLGIREQFF; DNA: TGTGCCAGCTGCTTGGGGATACGTGAGCAGTTCTTC
D: .; J: TRBJ2-1; size: once; V: TRBV29-1; CDR3: CSVGYRAAPAYNEQFF; DNA: TGCAGCGTTGGGTACAGAGCGGCACCCGCATACAATGAGCAGTTCTTC
D: .; J: TRBJ2-3; size: many; V: TRBV6-5; CDR3: CASSLASGHGSDTQYF; DNA: TGTGCCAGCAGTCTAGCCTCGGGACACGGGTCTGATACGCAGTATTTT
D: .; J: TRBJ2-2; size: .; V: TRBV12-3/TRBV12-4; CDR3: CASSIVRKNTGELFF; DNA: TGTGCCAGCAGTATAGTACGGAAAAACACCGGGGAGCTGTTTTTT
D: .; J: TRBJ2-2; size: .; V: TRBV5-6; CDR3: CASSSGTELRAGELFF; DNA: TGTGCCAGCAGCTCAGGGACCGAACTACGGGCAGGGGAGCTGTTTTTT
D: .; J: TRBJ1-5; size: .; V: TRBV11-2; CDR3: CVSSTGTSGTDTQHF; DNA: TGCGTCAGCAGCACCGGGACTAGCGGCACAGATACGCAGCATTTT
D: .; J: TRBJ2-1; size: .; V: TRBV12-3/TRBV12-4; CDR3: CVSSLLSYNEQFF; DNA: TGTGTCAGCAGCCTTCTCTCATACAATGAGCAGTTCTTC
D: TRBD2; J: TRBJ2-1; size: many; V: TRBV29-1; CDR3: CSVEATSGPYNEQFF; DNA: TGCAGCGTTGAGGCAACTAGCGGTCCCTACAATGAGCAGTTCTTC
D: .; J: TRBJ2-3; size: few; V: TRBV10-3; CDR3: CAFSGSGRGDTQYF; DNA: TGTGCCTTCAGCGGTAGCGGAAGAGGAGATACGCAGTATTTT
D: TRBD2; J: TRBJ2-1; size: medium-sized; V: TRBV6-2/TRBV6-3; CDR3: CASSLHLGTSLGEQFF; DNA: TGTGCCAGCAGTCTACACCTTGGGACTAGCCTAGGTGAGCAGTTCTTC
D: .; J: TRBJ2-7; size: .; V: TRBV5-5; CDR3: CARRLADLRTYEQYF; DNA: TGTGCCCGCAGATTGGCCGATTTGAGAACCTACGAGCAGTACTTC
D: .; J: TRBJ2-5; size: .; V: TRBV11-2; CDR3: CTSSLVAGMETQYF; DNA: TGTACGAGCAGCTTAGTGGCTGGGATGGAGACCCAGTACTTC
D: .; J: TRBJ2-3; size: .; V: TRBV5-4; CDR3: CASSLGGPNRDTLYF; DNA: TGTGCTAGCAGCTTGGGGGGCCCGAACAGGGATACGCTGTATTTT
D: TRBD2; J: TRBJ2-3; size: .; V: TRBV5-1; CDR3: CASSLIAGGTDSQYF; DNA: TGCGCCAGCAGCTTGATAGCGGGAGGCACAGATTCGCAATATTTT
D: .; J: TRBJ2-3; size: .; V: TRBV5-6; CDR3: CANSTGQKTSDTQYF; DNA: TGTGCCAACAGCACGGGACAAAAAACGTCAGATACGCAATATTTT
D: .; J: TRBJ2-7; size: .; V: TRBV11-2; CDR3: CASSSLRAITSEKQYF; DNA: TGTGCCAGCAGCTCTCTCAGGGCGATAACTTCCGAGAAGCAGTACTTC
D: .; J: TRBJ2-7; size: .; V: TRBV11-2; CDR3: CASTFDGSYEQYF; DNA: TGTGCCAGCACCTTTGATGGCTCCTACGAGCAATACTTC